This T cell receptor (beta chain) comes out of a study of T-cell reconstitution after alpha-beta-depleted transplantation in children. V gave up 7 bases and J gave up 3 bases; unmatched junction bases: 8. Germline loops: CDR1 MNHEY, CDR2 SMNVEV (reference sequence). This CDR3 has 16 residues. Unique molecular identifiers tagged the TCRbeta library. TCRdb itself ran the PCR reads through MiXCR, one entry per CDR3 protein. The sample has 150,000 to 250,000 distinct CDR3 sequences, about 14% seen once. This clonotype came up many times. The sequence came from a human donor who donated a stem cell graft to a child with acute lymphoblastic leukemia. Specimen: PBMCs from the stem cell graft donor, collected from the stem cell graft. The chain is built from TRBV27 and TRBJ1-6; 8 bases line up with TRBD1. DNA for the CDR3: TGTGCCAGCACAAAACAGGGGGGGTTCTATAATTCACCCCTCCACTTT. Amino acids: CASTKQGGFYNSPLHF.